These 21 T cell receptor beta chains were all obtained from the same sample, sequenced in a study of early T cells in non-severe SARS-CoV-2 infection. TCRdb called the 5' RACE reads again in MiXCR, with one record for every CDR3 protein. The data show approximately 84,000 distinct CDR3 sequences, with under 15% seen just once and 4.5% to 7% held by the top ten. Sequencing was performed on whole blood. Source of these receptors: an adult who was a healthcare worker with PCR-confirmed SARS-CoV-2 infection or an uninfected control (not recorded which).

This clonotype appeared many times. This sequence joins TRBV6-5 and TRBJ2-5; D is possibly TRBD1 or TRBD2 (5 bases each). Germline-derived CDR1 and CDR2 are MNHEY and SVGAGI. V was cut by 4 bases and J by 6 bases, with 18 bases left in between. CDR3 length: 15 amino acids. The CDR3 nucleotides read TGTGCCAGCAGTTCCCGGGGAGCAGGGTTGAAGACCCAGTACTTC. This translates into CASSSRGAGLKTQYF.

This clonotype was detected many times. The CDR3 bases are TGTGCCAGCAGTCGGTCGACGAACACCGGGGAGCTGTTTTTT. Amino acids: CASSRSTNTGELFF. The chain combines TRBV12-3 or TRBV12-4 with TRBJ2-2; D not certain. Trimming removed 5 bases from V and 0 bases from J, with 7 bases in between. The CDR3 is made up of 14 amino acids.

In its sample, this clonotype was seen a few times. The CDR3 DNA follows: TGTGCCAGCAGGATAACTCCCGGGGTCTACGAGCAGTACTTC. Amino acids: CASRITPGVYEQYF. This chain links TRBV6-5 with TRBJ2-7; weak D call: TRBD2 (5 bases). Germline CDR1 is MNHEY and CDR2 is SVGAGI. With 6 bases removed from V and 3 bases from J, the gap between germline ends came to 15 bases. The CDR3 has 14 amino acids.

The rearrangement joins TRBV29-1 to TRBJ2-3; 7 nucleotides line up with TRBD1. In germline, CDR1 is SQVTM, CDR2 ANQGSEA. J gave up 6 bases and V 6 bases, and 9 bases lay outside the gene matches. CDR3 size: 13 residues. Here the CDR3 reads CSVLRGQEDTQYF. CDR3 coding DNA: TGCAGCGTGCTGAGGGGGCAAGAGGATACGCAGTATTTT.

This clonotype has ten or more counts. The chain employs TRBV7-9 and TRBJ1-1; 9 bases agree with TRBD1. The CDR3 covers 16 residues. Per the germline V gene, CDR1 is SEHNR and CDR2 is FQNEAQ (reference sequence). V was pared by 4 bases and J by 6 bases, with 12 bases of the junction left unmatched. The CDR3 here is CASSSQGGQGLAEAFF. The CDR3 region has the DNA TGTGCCAGCAGCTCCCAAGGGGGACAGGGTTTGGCTGAAGCTTTCTTT.

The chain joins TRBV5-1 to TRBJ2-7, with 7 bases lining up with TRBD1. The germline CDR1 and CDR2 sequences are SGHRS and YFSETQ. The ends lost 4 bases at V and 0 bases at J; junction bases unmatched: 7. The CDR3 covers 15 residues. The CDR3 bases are TGCGCCAGCAGCAGTAGGACAGGCAGCTCCTACGAGCAGTACTTC. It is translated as CASSSRTGSSYEQYF.

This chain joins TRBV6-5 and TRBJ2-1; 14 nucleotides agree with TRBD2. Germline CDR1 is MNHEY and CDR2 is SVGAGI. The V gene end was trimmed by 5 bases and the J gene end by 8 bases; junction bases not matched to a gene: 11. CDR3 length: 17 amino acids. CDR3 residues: CASSHYLGTSGRDEQFF. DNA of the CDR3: TGTGCCAGCAGTCATTACCTCGGGACTAGCGGGAGAGATGAGCAGTTCTTC.

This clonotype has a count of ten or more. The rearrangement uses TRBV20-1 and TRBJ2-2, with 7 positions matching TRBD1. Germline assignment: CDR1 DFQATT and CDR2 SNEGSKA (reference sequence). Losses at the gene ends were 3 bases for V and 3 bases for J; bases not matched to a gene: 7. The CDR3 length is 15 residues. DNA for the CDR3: TGCAGTGCTAGGCTCCAGGGACAGTACACCGGGGAGCTGTTTTTT. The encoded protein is CSARLQGQYTGELFF.

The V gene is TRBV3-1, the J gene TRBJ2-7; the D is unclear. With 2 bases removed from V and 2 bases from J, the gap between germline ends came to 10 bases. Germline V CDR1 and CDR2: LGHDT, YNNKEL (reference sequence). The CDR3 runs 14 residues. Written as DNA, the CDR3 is TGTGCCAGCAGCCAAATGATTCCCCCCTACGAGCAGTACTTC. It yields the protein CASSQMIPPYEQYF.

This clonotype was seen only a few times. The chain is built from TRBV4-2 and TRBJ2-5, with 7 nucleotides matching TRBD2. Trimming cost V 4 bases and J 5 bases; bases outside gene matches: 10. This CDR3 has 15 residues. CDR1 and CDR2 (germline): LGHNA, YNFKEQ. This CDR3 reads CASSRQTSPSETQYF. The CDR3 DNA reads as TGTGCCAGCAGCCGACAGACTAGCCCCTCGGAGACCCAGTACTTC.

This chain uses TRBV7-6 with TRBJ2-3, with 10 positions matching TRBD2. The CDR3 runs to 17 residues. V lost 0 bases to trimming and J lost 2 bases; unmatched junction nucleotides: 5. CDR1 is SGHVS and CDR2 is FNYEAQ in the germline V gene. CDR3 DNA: TGTGCCAGCAGCTTAGCCTTTGGACTAGCGGCCACAGATACGCAGTATTTT. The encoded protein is CASSLAFGLAATDTQYF. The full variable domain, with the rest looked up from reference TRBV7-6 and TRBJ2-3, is GAGVSQSPRYKVTKRGQDVALRCDPISGHVSLYWYRQALGQGPEFLTYFNYEAQQDKSGLPNDRFSAERPEGSISTLTIQRTEQRDSAMYRCASSLAFGLAATDTQYFGPGTRLTVL.

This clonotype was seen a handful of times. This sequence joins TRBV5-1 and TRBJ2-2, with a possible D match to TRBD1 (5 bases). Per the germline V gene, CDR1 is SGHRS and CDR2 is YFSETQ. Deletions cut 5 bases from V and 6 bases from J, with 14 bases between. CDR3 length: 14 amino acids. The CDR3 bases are TGCGCCAGCAGTCGGACACCCCAGGCCGGGGAGCTGTTTTTT. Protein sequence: CASSRTPQAGELFF. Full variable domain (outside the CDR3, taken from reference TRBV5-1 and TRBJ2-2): KAGVTQTPRYLIKTRGQQVTLSCSPISGHRSVSWYQQTPGQGLQFLFEYFSETQRNKGNFPGRFSGRQFSNSRSEMNVSTLELGDSALYLCASSRTPQAGELFFGEGSRLTVL.

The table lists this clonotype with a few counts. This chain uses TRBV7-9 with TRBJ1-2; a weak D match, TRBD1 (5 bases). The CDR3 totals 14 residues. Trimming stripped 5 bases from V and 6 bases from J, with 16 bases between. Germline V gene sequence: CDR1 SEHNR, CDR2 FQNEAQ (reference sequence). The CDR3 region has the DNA TGTGCCAGCAGCCCCAGACAGAATACACATGGCTACACCTTC. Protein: CASSPRQNTHGYTF.

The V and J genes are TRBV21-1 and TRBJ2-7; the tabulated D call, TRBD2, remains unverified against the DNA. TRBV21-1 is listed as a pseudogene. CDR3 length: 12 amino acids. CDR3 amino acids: CASSKEGYEQYF. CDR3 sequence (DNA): TGTGCCAGCAGCAAGGAGGGGTACGAGCAGTACTTC.

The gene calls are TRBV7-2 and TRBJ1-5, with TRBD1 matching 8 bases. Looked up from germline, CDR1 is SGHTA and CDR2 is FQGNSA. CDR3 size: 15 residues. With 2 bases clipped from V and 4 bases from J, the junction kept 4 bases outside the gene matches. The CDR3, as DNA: TGTGCCAGCAGCTTACAGGGGGCAATTAATCAGCCCCAGCATTTT. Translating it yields CASSLQGAINQPQHF.

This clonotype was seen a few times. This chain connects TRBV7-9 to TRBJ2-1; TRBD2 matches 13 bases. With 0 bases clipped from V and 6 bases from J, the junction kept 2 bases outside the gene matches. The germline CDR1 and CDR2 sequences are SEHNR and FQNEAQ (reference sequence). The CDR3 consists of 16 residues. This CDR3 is CASSLAWTSGGNEQFF. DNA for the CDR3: TGTGCCAGCAGCTTAGCTTGGACTAGCGGGGGCAATGAGCAGTTCTTC.

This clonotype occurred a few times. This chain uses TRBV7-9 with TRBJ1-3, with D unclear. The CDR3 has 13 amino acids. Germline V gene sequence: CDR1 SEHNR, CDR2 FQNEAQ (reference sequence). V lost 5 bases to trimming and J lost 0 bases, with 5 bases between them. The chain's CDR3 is CASSPLSGNTIYF. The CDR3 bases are TGTGCCAGCAGCCCCCTCTCTGGAAACACCATATATTTT. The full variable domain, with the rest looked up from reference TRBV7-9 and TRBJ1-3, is DTGVSQNPRHKITKRGQNVTFRCDPISEHNRLYWYRQTLGQGPEFLTYFQNEAQLEKSRLLSDRFSAERPKGSFSTLEIQRTEQGDSAMYLCASSPLSGNTIYFGEGSWLTVV.

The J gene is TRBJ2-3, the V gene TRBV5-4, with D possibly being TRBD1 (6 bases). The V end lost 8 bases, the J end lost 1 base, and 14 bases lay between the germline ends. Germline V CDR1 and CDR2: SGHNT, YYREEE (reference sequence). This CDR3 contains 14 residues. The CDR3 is CASTTNRGTDTQYF. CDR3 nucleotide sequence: TGTGCCAGTACAACCAACAGGGGCACAGATACGCAGTATTTT.

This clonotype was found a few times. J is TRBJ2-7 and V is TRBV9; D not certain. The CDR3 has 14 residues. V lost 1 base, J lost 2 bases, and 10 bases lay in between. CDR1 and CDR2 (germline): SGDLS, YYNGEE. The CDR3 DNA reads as TGTGCCAGCAGCGTATACGGTGGTACCTACGAGCAGTACTTC. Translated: CASSVYGGTYEQYF.

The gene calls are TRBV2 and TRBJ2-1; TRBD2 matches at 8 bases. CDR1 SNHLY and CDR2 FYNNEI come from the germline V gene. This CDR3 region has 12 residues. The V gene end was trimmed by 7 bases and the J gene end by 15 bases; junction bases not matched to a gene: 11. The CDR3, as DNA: TGTGCCAGCATTAAGTTCGGGGGGGGACCGTTCTTC. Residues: CASIKFGGGPFF. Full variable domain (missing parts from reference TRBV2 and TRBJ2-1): EPEVTQTPSHQVTQMGQEVILRCVPISNHLYFYWYRQILGQKVEFLVSFYNNEISEKSEIFDDQFSVERPDGSNFTLKIRSTKLEDSAMYFCASIKFGGGPFFGPGTRLTVL.

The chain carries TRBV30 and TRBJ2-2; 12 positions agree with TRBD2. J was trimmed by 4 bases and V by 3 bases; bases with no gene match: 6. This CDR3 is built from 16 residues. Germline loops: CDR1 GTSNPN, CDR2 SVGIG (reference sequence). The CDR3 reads CAWSQTSGRPTGELFF. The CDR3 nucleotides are TGTGCCTGGAGCCAGACTAGCGGGAGACCCACCGGGGAGCTGTTTTTT.